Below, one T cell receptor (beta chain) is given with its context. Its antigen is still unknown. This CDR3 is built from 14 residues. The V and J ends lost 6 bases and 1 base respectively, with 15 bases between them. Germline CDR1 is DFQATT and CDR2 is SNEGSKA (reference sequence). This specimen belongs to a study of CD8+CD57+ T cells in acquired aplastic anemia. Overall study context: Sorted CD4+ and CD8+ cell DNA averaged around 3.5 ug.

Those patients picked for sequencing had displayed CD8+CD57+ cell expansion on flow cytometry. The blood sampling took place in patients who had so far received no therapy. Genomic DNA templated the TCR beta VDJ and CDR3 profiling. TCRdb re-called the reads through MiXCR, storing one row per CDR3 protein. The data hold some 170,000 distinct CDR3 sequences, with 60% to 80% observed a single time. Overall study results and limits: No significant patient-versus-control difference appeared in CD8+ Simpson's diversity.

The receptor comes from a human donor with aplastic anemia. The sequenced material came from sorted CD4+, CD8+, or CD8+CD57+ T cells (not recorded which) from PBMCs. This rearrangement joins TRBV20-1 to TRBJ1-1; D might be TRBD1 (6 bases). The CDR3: CSAGRGQTNTEAFF. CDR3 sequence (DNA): TGCAGTGCCGGCCGGGGACAAACGAACACTGAAGCTTTCTTT.